The 24 T cell receptor beta chains below come from one sample, sequenced in a study of OX40 agonist ivuxolimab in advanced cancers. Sequencing used immunoSEQ multiplex PCR; TCRdb keeps in-frame clones, though not all of them. The sample holds around 58,000 clones; about 83% are singletons and the top ten take around 30%. Sequencing was performed on CD4+ or CD8+ T cells sorted from blood, taken in a trial of the OX40 agonist ivuxolimab. The receptors stem from an adult with an advanced solid tumor such as melanoma, head and neck, liver or kidney cancer.

The J gene is TRBJ1-4, the V gene TRBV7-2; D is unclear. The CDR3 contains 14 residues. The germline gives CDR1 SGHTA, CDR2 FQGNSA. Trimming shortened V by 1 base and J by 4 bases, and 7 bases separated the two germline ends. The CDR3 region is CASSLVGLNEKLFF. The CDR3 DNA reads as TGTGCCAGCAGCTTAGTCGGGCTTAATGAAAAACTGTTTTTT.

This chain links TRBV6-5 with TRBJ2-2, with 9 nucleotides matching TRBD1. J lost 7 bases, V lost 7 bases, and 10 bases had no gene match. Germline V CDR1 and CDR2: MNHEY, SVGAGI. The CDR3 is made up of 15 amino acids. Here the CDR3 reads CASKPGQGSHGELFF. CDR3 bases: TGTGCCAGCAAGCCGGGACAGGGAAGTCACGGGGAGCTGTTTTTT.

The chain is built from TRBV6-5 and TRBJ2-7; 7 bases fit TRBD1. Germline trimming cut 6 bases from V and 3 bases from J; bases unmatched to any gene: 8. This CDR3 has 14 amino acids. Germline CDR1 and CDR2: MNHEY and SVGAGI. CDR3: CASSSDRDIYEQYF. In nucleotides, the CDR3 is TGTGCCAGCAGCTCCGACAGGGATATCTACGAGCAGTACTTC.

This clone was seen only once. V usage is TRBV25-1 and J usage is TRBJ1-4; TRBD1 might be the D (5 bases). The CDR3 extends over 16 amino acids. Trimming took off 3 bases at V and 0 bases at J, with 11 bases between the two ends. The V gene's germline CDR1 is MGHDK and CDR2 SYGVNS. The CDR3 reads CASSDPQGATNEKLFF. The CDR3 DNA reads as TGTGCCAGCAGTGATCCCCAGGGAGCAACTAATGAAAAACTGTTTTTT. The variable domain in full, completed from reference TRBV25-1 and TRBJ1-4, reads EADIYQTPRYLVIGTGKKITLECSQTMGHDKMYWYQQDPGMELHLIHYSYGVNSTEKGDLSSESTVSRIRTEHFPLTLESARPSHTSQYLCASSDPQGATNEKLFFGSGTQLSVL.

This clone was detected once. This rearrangement joins TRBV7-2 to TRBJ2-2, with D tentatively TRBD2 (5 bases). Trimming shortened V by 3 bases and J by 6 bases, and 8 bases separated the two germline ends. This CDR3 spans 13 amino acids. CDR1 and CDR2 (germline): SGHTA, FQGNSA. The CDR3 spells CASSLTKPGELFF. In DNA form, the CDR3 reads TGTGCCAGCAGCTTGACTAAACCCGGGGAGCTGTTTTTT.

This clone has more than one count but fewer than ten. The V call is TRBV7-9, the J call TRBJ2-7, with TRBD2 identical over 11 bases. The ends lost 5 bases at V and 7 bases at J; junction bases unmatched: 7. The CDR3 has 14 residues. Germline assignment: CDR1 SEHNR and CDR2 FQNEAQ (reference sequence). The CDR3 nucleotides read TGTGCCAGCAGCAAAACTAGCGGGAGCCAAGAGCAGTACTTC. It specifies CASSKTSGSQEQYF.

The rearrangement links TRBV5-6 to TRBJ2-5; TRBD1 matches at 9 bases. This CDR3 has 17 residues. Germline trimming cut 4 bases from V and 6 bases from J; bases unmatched to any gene: 16. In germline, CDR1 is SGHDT, CDR2 YYEEEE. The CDR3 coding sequence is TGTGCCAGCAGCCCAGATCCAAGGACAGGGGTTGGGAAGACCCAGTACTTC. It encodes CASSPDPRTGVGKTQYF.

The V gene is TRBV7-6, the J gene TRBJ2-1; TRBD2 matches 9 bases. Germline CDR1 and CDR2: SGHVS and FNYEAQ. The CDR3 sequence is 15 residues long. V lost 1 base and J lost 4; bases outside the gene matches: 2. The chain's CDR3 is CASSLGSGGYNEQFF. The CDR3 nucleotides read TGTGCCAGCAGCTTAGGTAGCGGGGGTTACAATGAGCAGTTCTTC.

V usage is TRBV2 and J usage is TRBJ2-7, with 8 positions matching TRBD1. The trim removed 5 bases at V and 6 bases at J, leaving 6 bases unmatched. Germline V gene data show CDR1 as SNHLY and CDR2 as FYNNEI. This CDR3 spans 13 amino acids. In DNA form, the CDR3 reads TGTGCCAGCAGTAGTGGGACAGGTCGCGAGCAGTACTTC. Amino acid sequence: CASSSGTGREQYF.

The rearrangement uses TRBV14 and TRBJ2-7; D ambiguous. Per the germline V gene, CDR1 is SGHDN and CDR2 is FVKESK. The CDR3 totals 12 residues. Trimming cost V 1 base and J 6 bases, with 7 bases left between them. CDR3 protein: CASSQVSIEQYF. Here the CDR3 DNA reads TGTGCCAGCAGCCAAGTTAGTATCGAGCAGTACTTC.

This sequence joins TRBV6-1 and TRBJ2-1; 11 nucleotides agree with TRBD2. CDR3 length equals 15 residues. In germline, CDR1 is MNHNS, CDR2 SASEGT. The junction had 6 bases not matched to a gene; V was cut back by 7 bases and J by 4 bases. The CDR3 spells CASNRGLADYNEQFF. The CDR3 coding sequence is TGTGCCAGCAATAGGGGACTAGCGGATTACAATGAGCAGTTCTTC.

The CDR3 DNA reads TGTGCCACCGGAGACAGGGGCTATGGCTACACCTTC. Encoded protein: CATGDRGYGYTF. The chain couples TRBV28 to TRBJ1-2, with TRBD1 identical over 8 bases. CDR1 is MDHEN and CDR2 is SYDVKM in the germline V gene. V dropped 10 bases and J dropped 4; count of bases not matched to a gene: 5. The CDR3 has 12 amino acids.

Only one count was recorded for this clone. The gene calls are TRBV7-2 and TRBJ2-1; 11 positions match TRBD1. CDR1 is SGHTA, CDR2 FQGNSA, per germline. The CDR3 sequence is 17 residues long. V lost 1 base, J lost 7 bases, and 9 bases stayed unmatched. The CDR3 sequence is CASSLGWGTGGKNEQFF. CDR3 sequence (DNA): TGTGCCAGCAGCTTAGGGTGGGGGACAGGGGGAAAGAATGAGCAGTTCTTC.

The chain links TRBV6-5 to TRBJ2-7; 8 nucleotides agree with TRBD1. J gave up 3 bases and V 7 bases, and 8 bases lay outside the gene matches. Germline CDR1 MNHEY, CDR2 SVGAGI. The CDR3 is made up of 14 amino acids. CDR3 residues: CASKAGTGVYEQYF. As DNA, the CDR3 is TGTGCCAGCAAAGCCGGGACAGGTGTCTACGAGCAGTACTTC.

The chain employs TRBV5-4 and TRBJ1-5; D unclear. Germline CDR1 reads SGHNT; CDR2 reads YYREEE (reference sequence). This CDR3 has 14 amino acids. V dropped 2 bases and J dropped 15 bases, with 21 bases sitting between them. The CDR3 is CASSLNPQASVAHF. CDR3 in DNA: TGTGCCAGCAGCTTAAATCCCCAGGCATCGGTTGCGCATTTT.

The chain combines TRBV11-2 with TRBJ2-7; D not resolved. Germline V lookup: CDR1 SGHAT, CDR2 FQNNGV. This CDR3 is 14 amino acids long. Deletions cut 1 base from V and 3 bases from J, with 10 bases between. CDR3 sequence (DNA): TGTGCCAGCAGCTTAGTGCACCTAGACTACGAGCAGTACTTC. The encoded protein is CASSLVHLDYEQYF.

The CDR3 reads CASSRGLAGDTQYF. The CDR3 region has the DNA TGTGCCAGCAGCCGCGGACTAGCGGGAGATACGCAGTATTTT. This sequence joins TRBV6-6 and TRBJ2-3; TRBD2 agrees at 11 bases. Germline CDR1 and CDR2: MNHNY and SVGAGI (reference sequence). After removal of 6 bases from V and 5 bases from J, the junction contained 4 bases not matched to a gene. The CDR3 covers 14 residues.

V usage is TRBV4-1 and J usage is TRBJ2-1; D might be TRBD1 (5 bases). This CDR3 spans 15 amino acids. Germline assignment: CDR1 MGHRA and CDR2 YSYEKL. The V end was cut by 0 bases, the J end by 9 bases, with 15 bases between. For the CDR3, the DNA is TGCGCCAGCAGCCAAGAAGGACACACTCTCAGTGAGCAGTTCTTC. Translation gives CASSQEGHTLSEQFF.

The V call is TRBV5-1, the J call TRBJ2-5, with D perhaps matching TRBD1 (5 bases). V shed 3 bases and J shed 2 bases, with 11 bases lying between them. Germline lookup yields CDR1 SGHRS and CDR2 YFSETQ. The CDR3 is 14 amino acids. CDR3 DNA sequence: TGCGCCAGCAGCTCGACTGACAGTCAAGAGACCCAGTACTTC. As protein: CASSSTDSQETQYF.

The genes are TRBV29-1 and TRBJ2-1; D may be TRBD1 or TRBD2 (6 bases each). CDR1 and CDR2 (germline): SQVTM, ANQGSEA. CDR3 length equals 18 residues. Trimming shortened V by 2 bases and J by 1 base, and 21 bases separated the two germline ends. In DNA, the CDR3 is TGCAGCGTTGAATCTCGATTTGGGGGGCTAGTTTCCTACAATGAGCAGTTCTTC. It specifies CSVESRFGGLVSYNEQFF.

This rearrangement joins TRBV9 to TRBJ1-4; 10 positions match TRBD1. Looked up from germline, CDR1 is SGDLS and CDR2 is YYNGEE. V trimming: 3 bases; J trimming: 3 bases; junction bases outside the gene matches: 2. The CDR3 runs 15 residues. The CDR3 DNA is TGTGCCAGCAGCGGGGACAGGGGAGCTAATGAAAAACTGTTTTTT. Its protein product is CASSGDRGANEKLFF.

In this sample, this clone turned up once. This chain connects TRBV19 to TRBJ1-5; a possible D gene is TRBD1 (6 bases). The V and J ends lost 7 bases and 1 base respectively, with 14 bases between them. Germline V gene lookup returns CDR1 LNHDA and CDR2 SQIVND (reference sequence). This CDR3 spans 15 amino acids. CDR3 bases: TGTGCCAGTAACCCCTCGGGGGGCAGCAATCAGCCCCAGCATTTT. Translated, it gives CASNPSGGSNQPQHF.

J is TRBJ2-5 and V is TRBV11-2; D is perhaps TRBD2 (7 bases). The J call could be wrong; TRBJ2-7 is a better fit for the DNA end. There are 15 residues in the CDR3. The V gene's germline CDR1 is SGHAT and CDR2 FQNNGV. CDR3 protein: CASSLEWRGPYEQYF. The CDR3 coding sequence is TGTGCCAGCAGCTTAGAATGGCGGGGGCCCTACGAGCAGTACTTC.

CDR3 coding DNA: TGTGCCAGCAGTCTCCGACTAGCGGGAACCGTTGAGCAGTTCTTC. Translation: CASSLRLAGTVEQFF. The chain carries TRBV7-8 and TRBJ2-1; 11 nucleotides align to TRBD2. CDR1 SGHVS and CDR2 FQNEAQ come from the germline V gene. The CDR3 has 15 residues. Trimming removed 6 bases from V and 9 bases from J; junction bases left unmatched: 10.